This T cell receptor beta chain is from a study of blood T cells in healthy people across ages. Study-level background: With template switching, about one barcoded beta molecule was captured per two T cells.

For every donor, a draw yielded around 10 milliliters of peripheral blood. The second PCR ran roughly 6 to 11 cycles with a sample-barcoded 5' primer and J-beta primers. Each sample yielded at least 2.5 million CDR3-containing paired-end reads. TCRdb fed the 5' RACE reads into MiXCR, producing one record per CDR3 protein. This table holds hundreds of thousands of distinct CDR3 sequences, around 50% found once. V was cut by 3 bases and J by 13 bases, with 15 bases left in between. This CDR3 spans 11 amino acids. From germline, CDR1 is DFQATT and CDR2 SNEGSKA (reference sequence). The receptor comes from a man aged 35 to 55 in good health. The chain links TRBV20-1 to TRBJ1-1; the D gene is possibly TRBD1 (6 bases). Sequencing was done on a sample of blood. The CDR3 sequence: CSASSGQGLFF. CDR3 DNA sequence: TGCAGTGCTAGTTCGGGGCAGGGGCTTTTCTTT.